These T cell receptor beta chains were read from a single sample in a study of T cell changes during pregnancy in multiple sclerosis. Using immunoSEQ multiplex PCR, the repertoire was profiled, and TCRdb retains in-frame clones only, with some absent. The sample records 91,000 or so clones, approximately 92% being singletons. The material sequenced was peripheral blood, taken after pregnancy. All receptors come from a female donor with multiple sclerosis, enrolled in a pregnancy study. Each CDR3 is given with its conserved first and last residue.

J | V | CDR3
TRBJ2-1 | TRBV4-3 | CASSQDRWTSGGPNEQFF
TRBJ1-2 | TRBV2 | CASSEERGSNGYTF
TRBJ1-2 | TRBV19 | CASTMKGNGYTF
TRBJ1-4 | TRBV4-3 | CASSQDRQTAEKLFF
TRBJ1-2 | TRBV7-9 | CASSSERDYGYTF
TRBJ2-7 | TRBV6-1 | CASSVSPHSATGEQYF
TRBJ1-1 | TRBV5-1 | CATHGEGHNTEAFF
TRBJ1-1 | TRBV7-9 | CASSPVYHFAPDTEAFF
TRBJ2-1 | TRBV9 | CASSVEGGLLRNEQFF
TRBJ2-2 | TRBV9 | CASSVVGGSAGELFF
TRBJ1-4 | TRBV5-8 | CASSLGVATNEKLFF
TRBJ2-5 | TRBV4-1 | CASSQGTSEETQYF
TRBJ1-1 | TRBV4-2 | CASSRGQGMNTEAFF
TRBJ1-1 | TRBV7-2 | CASSTRGANTEAFF
TRBJ1-5 | TRBV2 | CASSEMEFQPQHF
TRBJ2-2 | TRBV5-1 | CASSYQQGSGELFF
TRBJ2-3 | TRBV10-2 | CASSDGLAENTDTQYF
TRBJ2-3 | TRBV10-3 | CAISESTSVADTQYF
TRBJ2-7 | TRBV7-6 | CASSSMGVYIGGRPSSYEQYF
TRBJ1-5 | TRBV19 | CASSIVRGPQPQHF
TRBJ1-6 | TRBV5-1 | CASSGRSSYNSPLHF
TRBJ2-1 | TRBV5-6 | CASRPQGNNEQFF
TRBJ2-2 | TRBV11-3 | CASRVTGASGELFF
TRBJ1-4 | TRBV6-1 | CASLDTGVEKLFF
TRBJ2-3 | TRBV6-5 | CASRSTGGSDTQYF
TRBJ2-3 | TRBV30 | CAWTRGATDTQYF
TRBJ1-2 | TRBV30 | CAWGAGYGYTF
TRBJ1-5 | TRBV4-2 | CASSQDLAGGEPQHF
TRBJ2-1 | TRBV5-6 | CASSIGDEQFF
TRBJ2-2 | TRBV29-1 | CSHDRADGELFF
TRBJ1-3 | TRBV4-1 | CASSAQGLAGNTIYF
TRBJ2-1 | TRBV6-6 | CASSYSSGGNEQFF
TRBJ1-1 | TRBV5-4 | CASSLWRDLSTEAFF
TRBJ2-5 | TRBV30 | CAWSFRETQYF
TRBJ1-1 | TRBV7-9 | CASRTPRGGTEAFF
TRBJ2-2 | TRBV7-9 | CASSLRLAGDTGELFF